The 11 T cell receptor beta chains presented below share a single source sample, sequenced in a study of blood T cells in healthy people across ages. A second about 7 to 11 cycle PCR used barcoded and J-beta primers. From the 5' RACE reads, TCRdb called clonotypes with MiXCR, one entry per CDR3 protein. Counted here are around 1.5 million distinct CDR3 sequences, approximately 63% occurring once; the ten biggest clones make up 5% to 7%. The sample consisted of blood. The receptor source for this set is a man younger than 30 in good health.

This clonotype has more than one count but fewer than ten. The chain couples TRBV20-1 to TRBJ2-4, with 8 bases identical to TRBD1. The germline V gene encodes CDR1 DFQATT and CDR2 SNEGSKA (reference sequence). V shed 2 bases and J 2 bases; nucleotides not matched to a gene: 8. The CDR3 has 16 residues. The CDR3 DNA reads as TGCAGTGCTAGAAACTCAGGGGGCGACACCAAAAACATTCAGTACTTC. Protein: CSARNSGGDTKNIQYF.

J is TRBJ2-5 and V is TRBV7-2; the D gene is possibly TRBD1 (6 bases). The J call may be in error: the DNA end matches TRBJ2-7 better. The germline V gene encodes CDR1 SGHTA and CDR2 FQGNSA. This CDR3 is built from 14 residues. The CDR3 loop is CASSVTRTVREQYF. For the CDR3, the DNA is TGTGCCAGCAGCGTAACCCGGACAGTTCGCGAGCAGTACTTC.

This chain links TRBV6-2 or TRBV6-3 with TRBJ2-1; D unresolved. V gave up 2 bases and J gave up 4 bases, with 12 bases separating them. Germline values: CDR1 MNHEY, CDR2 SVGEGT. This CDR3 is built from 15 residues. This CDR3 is CASSYNSRWYNEQFF. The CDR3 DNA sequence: TGTGCCAGCAGTTACAATTCTAGATGGTACAATGAGCAGTTCTTC.

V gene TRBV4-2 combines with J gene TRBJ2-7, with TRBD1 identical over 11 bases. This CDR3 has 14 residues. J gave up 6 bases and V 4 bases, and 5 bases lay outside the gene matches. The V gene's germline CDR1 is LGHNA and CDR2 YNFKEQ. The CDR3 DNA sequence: TGTGCCAGCAGCCGGAGGACAGGGGGCCTCGAGCAGTACTTC. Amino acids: CASSRRTGGLEQYF.

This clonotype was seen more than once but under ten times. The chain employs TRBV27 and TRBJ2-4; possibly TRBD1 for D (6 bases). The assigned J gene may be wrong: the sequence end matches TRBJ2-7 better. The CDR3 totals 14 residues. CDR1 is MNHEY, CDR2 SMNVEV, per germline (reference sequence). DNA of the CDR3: TGTGCCAGCGCGGACAGTAATCCGGCCTACGAGCAGTACTTC. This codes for CASADSNPAYEQYF.

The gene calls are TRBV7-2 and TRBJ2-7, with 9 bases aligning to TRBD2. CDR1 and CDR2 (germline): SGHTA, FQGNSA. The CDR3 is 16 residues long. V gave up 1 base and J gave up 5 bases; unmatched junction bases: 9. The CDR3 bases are TGTGCCAGCAGCTTAGTCGCTGGTAGCGGGAGAGACGAGCAGTACTTC. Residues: CASSLVAGSGRDEQYF.

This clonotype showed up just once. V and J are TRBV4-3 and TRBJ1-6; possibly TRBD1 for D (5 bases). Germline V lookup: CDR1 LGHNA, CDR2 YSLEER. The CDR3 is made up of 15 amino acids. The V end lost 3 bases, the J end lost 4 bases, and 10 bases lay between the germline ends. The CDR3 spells CASSQGTIYNSPLHF. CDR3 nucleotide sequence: TGCGCCAGCAGCCAGGGGACGATATATAATTCACCCCTCCACTTT.

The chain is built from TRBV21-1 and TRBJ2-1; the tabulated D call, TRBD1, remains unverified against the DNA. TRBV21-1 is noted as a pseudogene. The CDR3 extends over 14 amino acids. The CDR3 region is CASSSPDSRNEQFF. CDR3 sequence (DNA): TGTGCCAGCAGCTCACCGGACAGTCGCAATGAGCAGTTCTTC.

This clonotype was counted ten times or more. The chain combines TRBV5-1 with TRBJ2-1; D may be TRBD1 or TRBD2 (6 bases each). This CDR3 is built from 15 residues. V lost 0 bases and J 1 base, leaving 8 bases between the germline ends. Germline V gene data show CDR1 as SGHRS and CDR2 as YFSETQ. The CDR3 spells CASSLVGGSYNEQFF. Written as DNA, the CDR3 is TGCGCCAGCAGCTTGGTAGGGGGGTCCTACAATGAGCAGTTCTTC.

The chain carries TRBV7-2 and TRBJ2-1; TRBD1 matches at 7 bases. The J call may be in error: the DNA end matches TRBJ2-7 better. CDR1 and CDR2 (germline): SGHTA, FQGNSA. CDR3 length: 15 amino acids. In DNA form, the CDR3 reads TGTGCCAGCAGCTGGGAAGGGACAGAATACAATGAGCAGTACTTC. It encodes CASSWEGTEYNEQYF.

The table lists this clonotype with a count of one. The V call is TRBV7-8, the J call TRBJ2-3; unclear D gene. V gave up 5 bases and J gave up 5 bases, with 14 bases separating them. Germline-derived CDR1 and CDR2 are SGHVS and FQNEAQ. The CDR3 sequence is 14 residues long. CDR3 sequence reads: CASSVSGPLDTQYF. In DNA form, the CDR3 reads TGTGCCAGCAGCGTATCGGGTCCACTAGATACGCAGTATTTT. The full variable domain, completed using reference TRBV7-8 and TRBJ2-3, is GAGVSQSPRYKVAKRGQDVALRCDPISGHVSLFWYQQALGQGPEFLTYFQNEAQLDKSGLPSDRFFAERPEGSVSTLKIQRTQQEDSAVYLCASSVSGPLDTQYFGPGTRLTVL.